The 11 T cell receptor beta chains in this list originate from one sample, sequenced in a study of blood T cell repertoires in COVID-19. TCRdb's table, derived via immunoSEQ multiplex PCR, lists solely in-frame clones and lacks some. Among 84,000 or so clones listed, about 80% were seen once. Material for sequencing was peripheral blood. Receptors were obtained from a woman aged 80 or older with acute or convalescent COVID-19.

The chain combines TRBV10-3 with TRBJ2-5; D not certain. V lost 10 bases to trimming and J lost 0 bases, with 12 bases between them. CDR1 and CDR2 from the germline V gene are ENHRY and SYGVKD. The CDR3 covers 13 residues. For the CDR3, the DNA is TGTGCCAGCGGCGACCAAGACCAAGAGACCCAGTACTTC. Translated, it gives CASGDQDQETQYF.

The V and J genes are TRBV11-1 and TRBJ2-5; D is ambiguous. This CDR3 comprises 14 residues. V was trimmed by 5 bases and J by 5 bases, leaving 15 bases between them. Germline V gene lookup returns CDR1 SGHAT and CDR2 FQDESV (reference sequence). The CDR3 protein is CASSRSRPRETQYF. DNA of the CDR3: TGTGCCAGCAGCCGTTCGCGGCCAAGGGAGACCCAGTACTTC.

V is TRBV29-1 and J is TRBJ2-3; TRBD2 agrees at 9 bases. Trimming removed 3 bases from V and 4 bases from J; junction bases left unmatched: 8. The CDR3 extends over 15 amino acids. Germline V lookup: CDR1 SQVTM, CDR2 ANQGSEA. CDR3 sequence: CSVDVAGAGPDTQYF. CDR3 bases: TGCAGCGTTGACGTAGCGGGAGCGGGGCCAGATACGCAGTATTTT.

The rearrangement links TRBV7-9 to TRBJ2-5, with TRBD1 matching over 12 bases. The CDR3 loop spans 15 amino acids. Germline CDR1 is SEHNR and CDR2 is FQNEAQ (reference sequence). With 4 bases clipped from V and 5 bases from J, the junction kept 5 bases outside the gene matches. CDR3 nucleotide sequence: TGTGCCAGCAGCTACGGGACAGGGGGCAGCGAGACCCAGTACTTC. Encoded protein: CASSYGTGGSETQYF. The variable domain in full, completed from reference TRBV7-9 and TRBJ2-5, reads DTGVSQNPRHKITKRGQNVTFRCDPISEHNRLYWYRQTLGQGPEFLTYFQNEAQLEKSRLLSDRFSAERPKGSFSTLEIQRTEQGDSAMYLCASSYGTGGSETQYFGPGTRLLVL.

The rearrangement uses TRBV6-1 and TRBJ1-6, with D unclear. Germline V gives CDR1 MNHNS, CDR2 SASEGT. This CDR3 is built from 14 residues. The V gene lost 3 bases and the J gene lost 10 bases, with 13 bases spanning the gap. This CDR3 is CASSDRSSGSPLHF. CDR3 DNA: TGTGCCAGCAGTGACAGGTCCTCGGGGTCACCCCTCCACTTT.

V usage is TRBV9 and J usage is TRBJ2-1, with 9 bases identical to TRBD2. Germline V gene lookup returns CDR1 SGDLS and CDR2 YYNGEE. The CDR3 length is 17 residues. After removal of 0 bases from V and 1 base from J, the junction contained 5 bases not matched to a gene. Written as DNA, the CDR3 is TGTGCCAGCAGCGTAGAGGGGCTAGCGGGGTCCTACAATGAGCAGTTCTTC. This encodes CASSVEGLAGSYNEQFF.

This clone appeared once. The rearrangement uses TRBV10-3 and TRBJ2-5, with TRBD2 matching 13 bases. CDR1 is ENHRY and CDR2 is SYGVKD in the germline V gene. This CDR3 region has 14 residues. The J segment lost 5 bases and the V segment lost 10 bases, leaving 7 bases of the junction unmatched. The CDR3 protein is CATERTSGSETQYF. CDR3 DNA: TGTGCCACCGAGAGGACTAGCGGGAGTGAGACCCAGTACTTC.

The V and J genes are TRBV5-6 and TRBJ1-2; D is unresolved. From germline, CDR1 is SGHDT and CDR2 YYEEEE. The length of the CDR3 is 14 residues. V was cut by 2 bases and J by 8 bases, with 16 bases left in between. The DNA of the CDR3 is TGTGCCAGCAGCTTAGCACAGTTCACTTCCGGCTACACCTTC. It translates to CASSLAQFTSGYTF.

The V and J genes are TRBV5-1 and TRBJ1-1, with 10 nucleotides matching TRBD1. After removal of 7 bases from V and 1 base from J, the junction contained 4 bases not matched to a gene. From germline, CDR1 is SGHRS and CDR2 YFSETQ. This CDR3 has 14 amino acids. The CDR3 DNA reads as TGCGCCAGCCGACAGGGGGCTCCGAACACTGAAGCTTTCTTT. It specifies CASRQGAPNTEAFF. Full variable domain (rest looked up from reference TRBV5-1 and TRBJ1-1): KAGVTQTPRYLIKTRGQQVTLSCSPISGHRSVSWYQQTPGQGLQFLFEYFSETQRNKGNFPGRFSGRQFSNSRSEMNVSTLELGDSALYLCASRQGAPNTEAFFGQGTRLTVV.

The rearrangement links TRBV18 to TRBJ2-7, with 8 bases lining up with TRBD1. CDR1 and CDR2 from the germline V gene are KGHSH and LQKENI. The CDR3 is made up of 15 amino acids. Unmatched junction bases numbered 14, after V lost 8 bases and J lost 5 bases. The CDR3: CASVSLGQGANEQYF. The CDR3 region has the DNA TGTGCCAGCGTCAGCTTAGGACAGGGAGCCAACGAGCAGTACTTC. Drawing the rest from reference TRBV18 and TRBJ2-7, the complete variable domain is NAGVMQNPRHLVRRRGQEARLRCSPMKGHSHVYWYRQLPEEGLKFMVYLQKENIIDESGMPKERFSAEFPKEGPSILRIQQVVRGDSAAYFCASVSLGQGANEQYFGPGTRLTVT.

The CDR3 reads CASSVPGSGNTIYF. The CDR3 DNA is TGTGCCAGCAGTGTGCCCGGGTCTGGAAACACCATATATTTT. The chain carries TRBV25-1 and TRBJ1-3; D gene ambiguous. CDR1 is MGHDK, CDR2 SYGVNS, per germline. V was shortened by 4 bases and J by 1 base, with 8 bases between the two germline ends. The length of the CDR3 is 14 residues.